This TCR beta chain comes out of a study of blood T cell repertoires in COVID-19. Looking at the study overall: Material from acute and convalescent COVID-19 was sourced from the United States, Italy and Spain. PBMCs, B-cell-depleted T cells, or T cells were the source of the cDNA or gDNA that made up the material.

Source study methods: Amplification with reference gene primers provided the estimates of nucleated cell counts. Generated by immunoSEQ multiplex PCR, the TCRdb table keeps only in-frame clones and is missing some. The DNA gave D and trimming, while V, J and clone size come from that table. Altogether 250,000 to 300,000 clones are present, 80% to 90% being singletons, with the ten largest covering roughly 10%. V dropped 4 bases and J dropped 4; count of bases not matched to a gene: 6. Germline V gene lookup returns CDR1 SGHNT and CDR2 YENEEA. The CDR3 runs to 15 residues. This chain links TRBV11-3 with TRBJ2-1, with 8 bases identical to TRBD1. The sequenced sample was peripheral blood. The receptor comes from an older woman with COVID-19, enrolled during active disease. Written as DNA, the CDR3 is TGTGCCAGCAGCTCTCGACAGGGGATGTACAATGAGCAGTTCTTC. The encoded protein is CASSSRQGMYNEQFF.